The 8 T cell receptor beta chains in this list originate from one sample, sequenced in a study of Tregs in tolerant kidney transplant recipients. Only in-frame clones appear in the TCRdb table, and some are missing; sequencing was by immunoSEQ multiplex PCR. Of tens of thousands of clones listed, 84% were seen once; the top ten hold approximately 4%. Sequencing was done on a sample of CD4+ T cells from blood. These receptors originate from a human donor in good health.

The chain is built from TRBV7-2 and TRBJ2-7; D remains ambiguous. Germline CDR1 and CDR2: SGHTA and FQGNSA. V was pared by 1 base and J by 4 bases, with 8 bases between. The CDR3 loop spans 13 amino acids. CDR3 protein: CASSLVQTYEQYF. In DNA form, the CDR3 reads TGTGCCAGCAGCTTAGTCCAGACTTACGAGCAGTACTTC.

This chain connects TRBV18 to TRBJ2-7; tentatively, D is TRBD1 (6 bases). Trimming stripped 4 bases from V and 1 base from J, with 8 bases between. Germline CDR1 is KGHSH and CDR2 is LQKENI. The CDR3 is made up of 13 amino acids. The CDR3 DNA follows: TGTGCCAGCTCACGTGGACAGTCCTACGAGCAGTACTTC. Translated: CASSRGQSYEQYF.

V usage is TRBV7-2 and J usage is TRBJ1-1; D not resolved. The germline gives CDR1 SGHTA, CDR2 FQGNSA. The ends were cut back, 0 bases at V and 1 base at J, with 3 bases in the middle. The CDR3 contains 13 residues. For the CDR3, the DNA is TGTGCCAGCAGCTTAGCTACGAACACTGAAGCTTTCTTT. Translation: CASSLATNTEAFF.

The CDR3 DNA is TGTGCCATCAGAATGGGACTAAGCGGAACCGGGGAGCTGTTTTTT. This encodes CAIRMGLSGTGELFF. The rearrangement joins TRBV10-3 to TRBJ2-2; 7 nucleotides agree with TRBD2. The CDR3 is made up of 15 amino acids. The ends lost 6 bases at V and 5 bases at J; junction bases unmatched: 9. From germline, CDR1 is ENHRY and CDR2 SYGVKD.

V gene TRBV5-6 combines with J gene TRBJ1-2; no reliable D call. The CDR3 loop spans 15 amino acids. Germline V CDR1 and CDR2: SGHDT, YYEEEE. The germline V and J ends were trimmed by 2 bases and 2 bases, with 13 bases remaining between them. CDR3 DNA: TGTGCCAGCAGCTTAGGTAGTCTGGGAAACTATGGCTACACCTTC. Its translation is CASSLGSLGNYGYTF.

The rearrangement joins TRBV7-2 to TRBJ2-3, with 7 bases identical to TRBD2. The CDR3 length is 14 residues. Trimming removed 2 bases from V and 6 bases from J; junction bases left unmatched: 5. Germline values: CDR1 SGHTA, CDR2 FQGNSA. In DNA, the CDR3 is TGTGCCAGCAGCTTACTAGCGGCGGGTGATACGCAGTATTTT. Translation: CASSLLAAGDTQYF.

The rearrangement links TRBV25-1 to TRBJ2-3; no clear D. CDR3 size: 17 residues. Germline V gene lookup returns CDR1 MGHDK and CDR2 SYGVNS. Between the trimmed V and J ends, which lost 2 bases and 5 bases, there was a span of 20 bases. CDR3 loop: CASSEVSLGLIGDTQYF. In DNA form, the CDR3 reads TGTGCCAGCAGTGAAGTAAGTTTGGGTCTAATTGGAGATACGCAGTATTTT. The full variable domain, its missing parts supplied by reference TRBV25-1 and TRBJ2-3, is EADIYQTPRYLVIGTGKKITLECSQTMGHDKMYWYQQDPGMELHLIHYSYGVNSTEKGDLSSESTVSRIRTEHFPLTLESARPSHTSQYLCASSEVSLGLIGDTQYFGPGTRLTVL.

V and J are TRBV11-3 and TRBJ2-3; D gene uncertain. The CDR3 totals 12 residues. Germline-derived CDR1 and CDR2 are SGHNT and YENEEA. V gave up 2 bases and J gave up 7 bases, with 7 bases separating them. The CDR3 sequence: CASSLKDHTQYF. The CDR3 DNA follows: TGTGCCAGCAGCTTAAAGGATCATACGCAGTATTTT. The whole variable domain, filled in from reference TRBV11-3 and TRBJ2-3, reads EAGVVQSPRYKIIEKKQPVAFWCNPISGHNTLYWYLQNLGQGPELLIRYENEEAVDDSQLPKDRFSAERLKGVDSTLKIQPAELGDSAVYLCASSLKDHTQYFGPGTRLTVL.